What follows is one TCR beta chain and its context. The antigen is undetermined. The data were taken from a study of T cell repertoires in cytomegalovirus infection. Study information: CMV epitopes used comprised recently identified HLA-C-restricted ones and well-studied HLA-B-restricted ones. Matching HLA type and CMV infection were both indicated by public TCR beta signatures. The study, taken as a whole, reports: HLA-C-restricted CMV-specific TCR beta clonotypes prevailed in the ex vivo response.

The V gene's germline CDR1 is SGHVS and CDR2 FQNEAQ. Trimming cost V 3 bases and J 2 bases, with 8 bases left between them. The CDR3 is 13 amino acids. TCRdb called the reads again in MiXCR, with one record for every CDR3 protein. Of approximately 730,000 distinct CDR3 sequences in the sample, 25% to 30% were seen once. Specimen: cultured CD8+ T cells from PBMCs, collected from culture after CMV antigen stimulation. This TCR was recovered from a human donor in good health (CMV status not recorded). Some clones in this sample may be carry-over from other donors' samples. This chain joins TRBV7-8 and TRBJ2-7, with D possibly being TRBD1 (5 bases). CDR3: CASSFRGTYEQYV. The CDR3 nucleotides read TGTGCCAGCAGCTTTAGGGGTACCTACGAGCAGTACGTC.